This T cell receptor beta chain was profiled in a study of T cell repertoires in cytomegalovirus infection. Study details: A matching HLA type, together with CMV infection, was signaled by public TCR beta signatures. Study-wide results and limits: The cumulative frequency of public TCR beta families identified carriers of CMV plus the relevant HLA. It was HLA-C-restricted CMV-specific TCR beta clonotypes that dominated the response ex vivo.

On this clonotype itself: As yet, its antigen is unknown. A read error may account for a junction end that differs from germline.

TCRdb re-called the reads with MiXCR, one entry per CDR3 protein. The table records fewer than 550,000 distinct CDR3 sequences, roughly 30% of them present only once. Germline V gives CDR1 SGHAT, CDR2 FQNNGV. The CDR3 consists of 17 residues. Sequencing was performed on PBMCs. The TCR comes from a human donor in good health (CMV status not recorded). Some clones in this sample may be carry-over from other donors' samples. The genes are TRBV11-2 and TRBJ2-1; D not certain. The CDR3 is CASSVDPPSYLYNEQFF. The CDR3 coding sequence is TGTGCCAGCAGCGTAGATCCGCCGTCATATTTATACAATGAGCAGTTCTTC. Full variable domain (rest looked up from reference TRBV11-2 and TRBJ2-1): EAGVAQSPRYKIIEKRQSVAFWCNPISGHATLYWYQQILGQGPKLLIQFQNNGVVDDSQLPKDRFSAERLKGVDSTLKIQPAKLEDSAVYLCASSVDPPSYLYNEQFFGPGTRLTVL.